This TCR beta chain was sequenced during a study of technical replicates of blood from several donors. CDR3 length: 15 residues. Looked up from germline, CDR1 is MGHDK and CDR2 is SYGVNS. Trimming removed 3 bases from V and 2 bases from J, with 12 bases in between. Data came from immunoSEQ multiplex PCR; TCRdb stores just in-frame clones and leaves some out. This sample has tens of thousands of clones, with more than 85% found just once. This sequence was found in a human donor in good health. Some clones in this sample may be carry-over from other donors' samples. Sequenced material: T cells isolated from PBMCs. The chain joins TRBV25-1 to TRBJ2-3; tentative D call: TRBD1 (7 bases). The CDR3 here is CASSEHRGLTDTQYF. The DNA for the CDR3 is TGTGCCAGCAGTGAGCACAGGGGACTCACAGATACGCAGTATTTT.